These 8 T cell receptor beta chains originate from one sample sequenced in a study of beta chain features in type 1 diabetes. The study's findings and limits: All four CD4+ subsets from Type 1 diabetes patients carried moderately but significantly shorter TCRB CDR3s.

No antigen has been assigned to these receptors. Since all of the isolated RNA was reverse transcribed, expressed TCRB transcripts were what got sequenced. Only in-frame clones appear in the TCRdb table, and some are missing; sequencing was by immunoSEQ multiplex PCR. The sample consists of more than 120,000 clones, 13% of them appearing once. Source material: central memory CD4+ T cells from blood. The receptor set was obtained from a man younger than 30 with type 1 diabetes.

The V and J genes are TRBV29-1 and TRBJ2-5; 7 bases are shared with TRBD1. The J segment lost 5 bases and the V segment lost 7 bases, leaving 10 bases of the junction unmatched. Germline CDR1 SQVTM, CDR2 ANQGSEA. CDR3 length: 13 residues. The CDR3 bases are TGCAGCGCCCCGACAGGGCTGGGGGAGACCCAGTACTTC. Its translation: CSAPTGLGETQYF.

Only a few counts were recorded for this clone. V gene TRBV15 combines with J gene TRBJ1-4, with 8 positions matching TRBD1. CDR1 is LNHNV and CDR2 is YYDKDF in the germline V gene (reference sequence). V was clipped by 7 bases and J by 2 bases; unmatched bases: 6. The CDR3 is made up of 15 amino acids. The CDR3 sequence is CATTPRTGTNEKLFF. For the CDR3, the DNA is TGTGCCACCACCCCCCGGACAGGGACTAATGAAAAACTGTTTTTT.

There are many counts of this clone. This specimen includes other DNA sequences encoding the same CDR3. J is TRBJ1-1 and V is TRBV18; perhaps TRBD1 as D (6 bases). V gave up 3 bases and J gave up 4 bases, with 15 bases separating them. Germline V gives CDR1 KGHSH, CDR2 LQKENI. The CDR3 totals 15 residues. CDR3 sequence (DNA): TGTGCCAGCTCACCGGGCCAGGGGCCGGGCACTGAAGCTTTCTTT. It translates to CASSPGQGPGTEAFF.

The rearrangement links TRBV10-3 to TRBJ1-2; D unresolved. This CDR3 is built from 15 residues. The germline V gene encodes CDR1 ENHRY and CDR2 SYGVKD. Trimming took off 2 bases at V and 1 base at J, with 11 bases between the two ends. The CDR3 DNA sequence: TGTGCCATCAGTGAGGGCCGGGAGGTTAACTATGGCTACACCTTC. Protein sequence: CAISEGREVNYGYTF.

This chain joins TRBV9 and TRBJ1-6, with 8 bases that match TRBD1. The CDR3 extends over 15 amino acids. Germline V CDR1 and CDR2: SGDLS, YYNGEE. The junction had 5 bases not matched to a gene; V was cut back by 4 bases and J by 5 bases. The CDR3 sequence is CASSLLGQDNSPLHF. CDR3 bases: TGTGCCAGCAGCCTACTGGGACAGGATAATTCACCCCTCCACTTT.

The chain couples TRBV5-1 to TRBJ2-1; 9 bases agree with TRBD1. V lost 4 bases to trimming and J lost 9 bases; unmatched junction nucleotides: 8. Germline CDR1 reads SGHRS; CDR2 reads YFSETQ. This CDR3 has 14 residues. The CDR3, as DNA: TGCGCCAGCAGCCCTGGGACAGGGAGGGTTGAGCAGTTCTTC. It yields the protein CASSPGTGRVEQFF.

V gene TRBV30 combines with J gene TRBJ1-2; 7 bases map to TRBD1. Trimming took 1 base from V and 1 from J; bases not matched to a gene: 3. CDR3 length: 14 amino acids. Germline-derived CDR1 and CDR2 are GTSNPN and SVGIG (reference sequence). CDR3 nucleotide sequence: TGTGCCTGGAGTGGACAGGGAGGTAACTATGGCTACACCTTC. Its protein is CAWSGQGGNYGYTF.

This clone was seen more than once but under ten times. The chain carries TRBV5-1 and TRBJ1-2; the match to TRBD1 covers 8 bases. The CDR3 length is 14 residues. From germline, CDR1 is SGHRS and CDR2 YFSETQ. The junction had 10 bases not matched to a gene; V was cut back by 4 bases and J by 8 bases. CDR3 region: CASSTGQATGGYTF. Written as DNA, the CDR3 is TGCGCCAGCAGCACGGGACAGGCCACGGGAGGCTACACCTTC.